These 10 T cell receptor beta chains originate from one sample sequenced in a study of blood T cells in healthy people across ages. Through a sample-barcoded 5' primer and a J-beta primer mix, a second PCR was run for roughly 6 to 12 cycles. TCRdb re-called the 5' RACE reads through MiXCR, storing one row per CDR3 protein. The sample has 1.5 million or so distinct CDR3 sequences, roughly 45% seen once. The sample was blood. The receptors shown here come from a woman between 18 and 30 years old in good health.

In this sample, this clonotype turned up a few times. The CDR3 is CSARNRGTYEQYF. The CDR3 DNA reads TGCAGTGCTAGAAACAGGGGGACCTACGAGCAGTACTTC. The chain recombines TRBV20-1 with TRBJ2-7, with 8 bases lining up with TRBD1. V lost 2 bases and J lost 2; bases outside the gene matches: 2. The CDR3 has 13 amino acids. In germline, CDR1 is DFQATT, CDR2 SNEGSKA (reference sequence).

This chain uses TRBV25-1 with TRBJ2-7; 8 nucleotides match TRBD2. The CDR3 extends over 15 amino acids. In germline, CDR1 is MGHDK, CDR2 SYGVNS. Unmatched junction bases numbered 2, after V lost 1 base and J lost 0 bases. As DNA, the CDR3 is TGTGCCAGCAGTGAATCTCGGGGGGGCTCCTACGAGCAGTACTTC. This translates into CASSESRGGSYEQYF.

The gene calls are TRBV6-6 and TRBJ2-1; 7 bases fit TRBD2. This CDR3 region has 17 residues. Unmatched junction bases numbered 12, after V lost 2 bases and J lost 5 bases. Per germline, CDR1 MNHNY and CDR2 SVGAGI (reference sequence). The CDR3 region is CASSYGLWEGQDNEQFF. The CDR3 DNA reads TGTGCCAGCAGTTACGGGTTGTGGGAGGGCCAGGACAATGAGCAGTTCTTC.

This clonotype was counted only a few times. The chain links TRBV11-1 to TRBJ1-2, with D tentatively TRBD1 (6 bases). The V gene's germline CDR1 is SGHAT and CDR2 FQDESV (reference sequence). This CDR3 is built from 13 residues. V was shortened by 3 bases and J by 7 bases, with 12 bases between the two germline ends. The CDR3 protein is CASSLIQGVGYTF. CDR3 DNA: TGTGCCAGCAGCTTGATACAGGGAGTTGGCTACACCTTC.

The rearrangement links TRBV19 to TRBJ2-7, with 9 bases fitting TRBD2. The V gene's germline CDR1 is LNHDA and CDR2 SQIVND (reference sequence). This CDR3 region has 13 residues. Germline trimming cut 10 bases from V and 4 bases from J; bases unmatched to any gene: 8. CDR3 loop: CATGTSLSYEQYF. CDR3 sequence (DNA): TGTGCCACGGGGACTAGCCTTTCGTACGAGCAGTACTTC.

This clonotype was counted a few times. The V gene is TRBV30, the J gene TRBJ1-5; no clear D. V shed 0 bases and J shed 1 base, with 4 bases lying between them. This CDR3 comprises 13 residues. CDR1 GTSNPN and CDR2 SVGIG come from the germline V gene (reference sequence). The CDR3 coding sequence is TGTGCCTGGAGTGTGCAGAGCAATCAGCCCCAGCATTTT. Translating gives CAWSVQSNQPQHF.

This clonotype has more than one count but fewer than ten. This chain joins TRBV2 and TRBJ1-2; perhaps TRBD1 as D (6 bases). The CDR3 length is 15 residues. V shed 5 bases and J shed 0 bases, with 13 bases lying between them. Germline values: CDR1 SNHLY, CDR2 FYNNEI. For the CDR3, the DNA is TGTGCCAGCAGTAGGACCGGGACACCTAACTATGGCTACACCTTC. Translation: CASSRTGTPNYGYTF. The variable domain in full, completed from reference TRBV2 and TRBJ1-2, reads EPEVTQTPSHQVTQMGQEVILRCVPISNHLYFYWYRQILGQKVEFLVSFYNNEISEKSEIFDDQFSVERPDGSNFTLKIRSTKLEDSAMYFCASSRTGTPNYGYTFGSGTRLTVV.

In this sample, this clonotype turned up a few times. The chain uses TRBV5-1 and TRBJ2-5; no clear D. V dropped 4 bases and J dropped 5 bases, with 15 bases sitting between them. This CDR3 has 14 residues. Germline CDR1 SGHRS, CDR2 YFSETQ. CDR3 residues: CASSDEFRWETQYF. DNA for the CDR3: TGCGCCAGCAGCGACGAGTTCCGCTGGGAGACCCAGTACTTC.

V usage is TRBV5-1 and J usage is TRBJ2-5; the match to TRBD1 covers 7 bases. Germline V lookup: CDR1 SGHRS, CDR2 YFSETQ. CDR3 size: 12 residues. J gave up 13 bases and V 1 base, and 7 bases lay outside the gene matches. The CDR3 nucleotides are TGCGCCAGCAGCTTGTTGGGGGACAGACGGTACTTC. It yields the protein CASSLLGDRRYF.

The rearrangement uses TRBV20-1 and TRBJ2-7, with D perhaps matching TRBD1 or TRBD2 (5 bases each). The germline gives CDR1 DFQATT, CDR2 SNEGSKA (reference sequence). The ends were cut back, 6 bases at V and 2 bases at J, with 17 bases in the middle. The CDR3 spans 14 residues. This CDR3 is CSARPRDPAYEQYF. The CDR3, as DNA: TGCAGTGCAAGACCCAGGGACCCCGCCTACGAGCAGTACTTC.